This is a list of T cell receptor beta chains from one sample in a study of blood T cells in healthy people across ages. MiXCR, run by TCRdb on the 5' RACE reads, gives a single entry per CDR3 protein. The sample holds hundreds of thousands of distinct CDR3 sequences, about 34% seen once. The material sequenced was blood. Every receptor here comes from a man between 18 and 29 years old in good health. The CDR3 runs from the conserved cysteine through the conserved F or W. The order of the fields is CDR3 protein, V gene, J gene.

CDR3 protein: CASSQPGQDYNEQFF
V gene: TRBV3-1
J gene: TRBJ2-1

CDR3 protein: CASSLGQRVYEQYF
V gene: TRBV7-8
J gene: TRBJ2-7

CDR3 protein: CASSLPGVMIGTDTQYF
V gene: TRBV12-3/TRBV12-4
J gene: TRBJ2-3

CDR3 protein: CASSSTAGASLWGYTF
V gene: TRBV9
J gene: TRBJ1-2

CDR3 protein: CASSLVAGGYNEQFF
V gene: TRBV5-1
J gene: TRBJ2-1

CDR3 protein: CASSYRSKQLTPYEQYF
V gene: TRBV6-2/TRBV6-3
J gene: TRBJ2-7

CDR3 protein: CASSRSEIRETQYF
V gene: TRBV3-1
J gene: TRBJ2-5

CDR3 protein: CASGMTGRSDQPQHF
V gene: TRBV5-6
J gene: TRBJ1-5

CDR3 protein: CSAERAQAGNQPQHF
V gene: TRBV20-1
J gene: TRBJ1-5

CDR3 protein: CSATSGSRENIQYF
V gene: TRBV20-1
J gene: TRBJ2-4

CDR3 protein: CASSQQEGSYNEQFF
V gene: TRBV7-2
J gene: TRBJ2-1

CDR3 protein: CASSLGGGGTGELFF
V gene: TRBV11-3
J gene: TRBJ2-2

CDR3 protein: CSARDRGRRTF
V gene: TRBV20-1
J gene: TRBJ1-2

CDR3 protein: CASSQDPRNYAGNWPQHF
V gene: TRBV4-1
J gene: TRBJ1-5

CDR3 protein: CSATSSGGPIYEQYF
V gene: TRBV20-1
J gene: TRBJ2-7

CDR3 protein: CASSYSTGTANTEAFF
V gene: TRBV6-2/TRBV6-3
J gene: TRBJ1-1

CDR3 protein: CASSLATGSTEAFF
V gene: TRBV7-2
J gene: TRBJ1-1

CDR3 protein: CASSPYDRKMNTEAFF
V gene: TRBV13
J gene: TRBJ1-1

CDR3 protein: CSASERLESGRYYEQYF
V gene: TRBV20-1
J gene: TRBJ2-7

CDR3 protein: CSARDSASNQPQHF
V gene: TRBV20-1
J gene: TRBJ1-5

CDR3 protein: CASSTGTGSNEQYF
V gene: TRBV12-3/TRBV12-4
J gene: TRBJ2-7

CDR3 protein: CASSLVAEELGYGYTF
V gene: TRBV7-2
J gene: TRBJ1-2

CDR3 protein: CASSSGLTVDTQYF
V gene: TRBV7-3
J gene: TRBJ2-3

CDR3 protein: CASSLTGGDGYGYTF
V gene: TRBV4-3
J gene: TRBJ1-2

CDR3 protein: CASSLAGGASTDTQYF
V gene: TRBV5-1
J gene: TRBJ2-3

CDR3 protein: CASSLGHVRGNTEAFF
V gene: TRBV7-2
J gene: TRBJ1-1